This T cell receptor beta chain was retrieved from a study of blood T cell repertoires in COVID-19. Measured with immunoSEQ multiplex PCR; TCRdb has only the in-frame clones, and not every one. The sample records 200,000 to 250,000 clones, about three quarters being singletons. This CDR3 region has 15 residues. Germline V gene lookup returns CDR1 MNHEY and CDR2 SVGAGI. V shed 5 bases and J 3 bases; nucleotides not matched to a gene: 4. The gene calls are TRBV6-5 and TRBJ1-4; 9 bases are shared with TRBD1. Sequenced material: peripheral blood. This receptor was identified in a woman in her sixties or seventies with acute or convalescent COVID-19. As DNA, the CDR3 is TGTGCCAGCAGTCAACAGGGGGCGGCTAATGAAAAACTGTTTTTT. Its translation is CASSQQGAANEKLFF.